This entry lists 29 T cell receptor beta chains sequenced from one sample in a study of PD-1 blockade in classical Hodgkin lymphoma. Some clones are missing from TCRdb's copy, which holds only in-frame ones; the method was immunoSEQ multiplex PCR. The data hold just under 20,000 clones, with under 80% observed a single time. As to time point: cycle 4 day 1 (C4D1), after 6 weeks of nivolumab. Brentuximab vedotin exposure varied among the patients, all of whom had relapsed after autologous stem cell transplantation. This specimen consisted of peripheral blood mononuclear cells (PBMCs), obtained before the fourth cycle of nivolumab. All receptors derive from a human donor with classical Hodgkin lymphoma.

J is TRBJ2-5 and V is TRBV7-9; possibly TRBD2 for D (5 bases). The CDR3 consists of 14 residues. CDR1 is SEHNR and CDR2 is FQNEAQ in the germline V gene (reference sequence). V was shortened by 1 base and J by 5 bases, with 11 bases between the two germline ends. The CDR3 coding sequence is TGTGCCAGCAGCTTAGTAATTGGAGGCGAGACCCAGTACTTC. Residues: CASSLVIGGETQYF.

A few counts support this clone. This rearrangement joins TRBV7-2 to TRBJ1-6; 11 nucleotides match TRBD1. Germline-derived CDR1 and CDR2 are SGHTA and FQGNSA. The CDR3 totals 17 residues. V lost 6 bases, J lost 0 bases, and 4 bases stayed unmatched. The CDR3 loop reads CASSRDRGSSYNSPLHF. The CDR3 nucleotides read TGTGCCAGCAGTCGGGACAGGGGGAGCTCCTATAATTCACCCCTCCACTTT.

This rearrangement joins TRBV5-4 to TRBJ1-5; D ambiguous. Germline assignment: CDR1 SGHNT and CDR2 YYREEE (reference sequence). The CDR3 consists of 14 residues. V lost 2 bases, J lost 3 bases, and 9 bases lay in between. CDR3 coding DNA: TGTGCCAGCAGCTTCAGCCCGAACAATCAGCCCCAGCATTTT. It translates to CASSFSPNNQPQHF.

The chain links TRBV6-1 to TRBJ2-7; 9 bases are shared with TRBD1. The CDR3 sequence is 15 residues long. Germline V gives CDR1 MNHNS, CDR2 SASEGT. The V gene end was trimmed by 5 bases and the J gene end by 5 bases; junction bases not matched to a gene: 10. The CDR3 loop reads CASSPRRTGENEQYF. The CDR3 DNA sequence: TGTGCCAGCAGTCCCCGCCGGACAGGGGAGAACGAGCAGTACTTC.

J is TRBJ2-7 and V is TRBV27, with a tentative D call TRBD1 (5 bases). The V end lost 3 bases, the J end lost 0 bases, and 18 bases lay between the germline ends. Germline V lookup: CDR1 MNHEY, CDR2 SMNVEV (reference sequence). The CDR3 length is 17 residues. The CDR3 loop reads CASSFMIVGRLSYEQYF. In DNA form, the CDR3 reads TGTGCCAGCAGTTTTATGATCGTGGGGCGCCTCTCCTACGAGCAGTACTTC.

This chain joins TRBV10-3 and TRBJ2-3; a weak D match, TRBD2 (6 bases). V lost 6 bases, J lost 0 bases, and 10 bases lay in between. CDR3 length: 14 amino acids. CDR1 ENHRY and CDR2 SYGVKD come from the germline V gene. CDR3 nucleotides: TGTGCCATCAGGACCGGGACTAGCACAGATACGCAGTATTTT. Protein: CAIRTGTSTDTQYF.

V and J are TRBV28 and TRBJ2-1; D is unclear. This CDR3 comprises 15 residues. Trimming cost V 6 bases and J 0 bases, with 12 bases left between them. Germline CDR1 is MDHEN and CDR2 is SYDVKM. DNA for the CDR3: TGTGCCAGCAGCCTGACATGGAGCTCCTACAATGAGCAGTTCTTC. Protein: CASSLTWSSYNEQFF.

This clone was picked up one time. The chain joins TRBV6-5 to TRBJ2-7; D call uncertain. V was trimmed by 5 bases and J by 0 bases, leaving 8 bases between them. Germline V gives CDR1 MNHEY, CDR2 SVGAGI. CDR3 size: 13 residues. The CDR3 reads CASSNKNSYEQYV. The CDR3 nucleotides are TGTGCCAGCAGTAACAAGAACTCCTACGAGCAGTACGTC.

The V and J genes are TRBV29-1 and TRBJ2-1; no reliable D call. The CDR3 loop spans 10 amino acids. Germline V lookup: CDR1 SQVTM, CDR2 ANQGSEA. Trimming removed 4 bases from V and 7 bases from J, with 5 bases in between. The CDR3 sequence is CSVGGNEQFF. The CDR3, as DNA: TGCAGCGTTGGTGGGAATGAGCAGTTCTTC.

The V gene is TRBV7-9, the J gene TRBJ2-5, with 7 bases lining up with TRBD1. In germline, CDR1 is SEHNR, CDR2 FQNEAQ (reference sequence). The CDR3 totals 14 residues. After removal of 3 bases from V and 5 bases from J, the junction contained 6 bases not matched to a gene. CDR3 coding DNA: TGTGCCAGCAGCTTGGCAGGGGGTTGGGAGACCCAGTACTTC. This translates into CASSLAGGWETQYF.

The V call is TRBV6-5, the J call TRBJ2-7; 7 bases align to TRBD1. CDR3 length: 15 residues. Trimming took 4 bases from V and 4 from J; bases not matched to a gene: 10. Per germline, CDR1 MNHEY and CDR2 SVGAGI. The CDR3 sequence is CASSSSGTVSYEQYF. The DNA for the CDR3 is TGTGCCAGCAGTTCTTCCGGGACAGTCTCTTACGAGCAGTACTTC.

This clone appeared once. The rearrangement uses TRBV9 and TRBJ1-3, with TRBD1 matching over 8 bases. The V and J ends lost 4 bases and 2 bases, in that order; junction bases with no gene match: 5. This CDR3 is 15 amino acids long. Germline V gene lookup returns CDR1 SGDLS and CDR2 YYNGEE. The CDR3 DNA is TGTGCCAGCAGCCCGGACAGGGCTGCTGGAAACACCATATATTTT. Translated, it gives CASSPDRAAGNTIYF.

The chain carries TRBV11-2 and TRBJ2-1; 7 bases fit TRBD2. Losses at the gene ends were 4 bases for V and 7 bases for J; bases not matched to a gene: 7. In germline, CDR1 is SGHAT, CDR2 FQNNGV. CDR3 length equals 14 residues. The chain's CDR3 is CASSSLAVVNEQFF. CDR3 DNA sequence: TGTGCCAGCAGCTCTCTAGCGGTCGTAAATGAGCAGTTCTTC.

V is TRBV7-2 and J is TRBJ2-3; 11 nucleotides align to TRBD2. Germline-derived CDR1 and CDR2 are SGHTA and FQGNSA. The V gene end was trimmed by 6 bases and the J gene end by 2 bases; junction bases not matched to a gene: 4. The CDR3 sequence is 15 residues long. CDR3 sequence reads: CASRRLAGNTDTQYF. Written as DNA, the CDR3 is TGTGCCAGCAGACGACTAGCGGGAAACACAGATACGCAGTATTTT.

The chain employs TRBV28 and TRBJ2-1; TRBD2 matches 7 bases. Germline CDR1 reads MDHEN; CDR2 reads SYDVKM. The length of the CDR3 is 14 residues. V lost 8 bases to trimming and J lost 9 bases; unmatched junction nucleotides: 13. CDR3 in amino acids: CASSEAPRGSEQFF. The CDR3 DNA follows: TGTGCCAGCTCGGAGGCCCCGCGGGGGAGTGAGCAGTTCTTC.

This sequence joins TRBV25-1 and TRBJ1-2; D remains unclear. Trimming removed 4 bases at V and 1 base at J, with 7 bases between. The CDR3 is 13 residues long. Germline V gives CDR1 MGHDK, CDR2 SYGVNS. CDR3 protein: CASSAADNYGYTF. CDR3 nucleotides: TGTGCCAGCAGTGCGGCAGATAACTATGGCTACACCTTC.

This clone was seen only once. The V gene is TRBV5-6, the J gene TRBJ1-6; possibly TRBD1 for D (5 bases). The CDR3 is 16 amino acids. V shed 4 bases and J shed 6 bases, with 17 bases lying between them. Per the germline V gene, CDR1 is SGHDT and CDR2 is YYEEEE. The CDR3 nucleotides are TGTGCCAGCAGCCTGCAGGGATCGCGGGGTAATTCACCCCTCCACTTT. This sequence encodes CASSLQGSRGNSPLHF.

The chain carries TRBV5-4 and TRBJ2-1; D may be TRBD2 (6 bases). V was pared by 0 bases and J by 5 bases, with 12 bases between. Germline CDR1 is SGHNT and CDR2 is YYREEE (reference sequence). The length of the CDR3 is 15 residues. DNA of the CDR3: TGTGCCAGCAGCTTGGTTAGCGGTGAGAACAATGAGCAGTTCTTC. It translates to CASSLVSGENNEQFF.

The DNA for the CDR3 is TGTGCCAGCAGCCCAGCTTATCGTGCAACTAATGAAAAACTGTTTTTT. Its protein product is CASSPAYRATNEKLFF. The chain joins TRBV7-9 to TRBJ1-4; no reliable D call. The V end was cut by 5 bases, the J end by 0 bases, with 13 bases between. The CDR3 has 16 amino acids. Germline V gene sequence: CDR1 SEHNR, CDR2 FQNEAQ (reference sequence). The entire variable domain, with the rest obtained from reference TRBV7-9 and TRBJ1-4, is as follows: DTGVSQNPRHKITKRGQNVTFRCDPISEHNRLYWYRQTLGQGPEFLTYFQNEAQLEKSRLLSDRFSAERPKGSFSTLEIQRTEQGDSAMYLCASSPAYRATNEKLFFGSGTQLSVL.

The count of this clone is one. At one end the junction does not follow the germline gene, possibly because of a read error. The gene calls are TRBV7-7 and TRBJ2-1; TRBD2 aligns across 7 bases. Germline V gives CDR1 SSHAT, CDR2 FNYEAQ (reference sequence). CDR3 length: 15 amino acids. The CDR3 DNA sequence: TGTGCTAGCAGCTTAGCAGTTGCGGGGAGGGGTGAGCAGTTCTTC. Protein: CASSLAVAGRGEQFF.

The genes are TRBV11-2 and TRBJ2-3; no definite D call. Trimming cost V 3 bases and J 7 bases, with 11 bases left between them. The CDR3 runs to 13 residues. Looked up from germline, CDR1 is SGHAT and CDR2 is FQNNGV. CDR3 region: CASSFAERNTQYF. For the CDR3, the DNA is TGTGCCAGCAGCTTTGCAGAGAGAAATACGCAGTATTTT.

This clone was seen a handful of times. The chain's CDR3 is CACSVEGPYNEQFF. The CDR3 coding sequence is TGTGCCTGCTCGGTCGAGGGACCGTACAATGAGCAGTTCTTC. The chain combines TRBV6-5 with TRBJ2-1, with D tentatively TRBD1 or TRBD2 (5 bases each). Per germline, CDR1 MNHEY and CDR2 SVGAGI. The CDR3 runs to 14 residues. The germline V and J ends were trimmed by 11 bases and 4 bases, with 18 bases remaining between them.

The J gene is TRBJ1-2, the V gene TRBV19; D remains ambiguous. Trimming took 5 bases from V and 8 from J, leaving 12 bases between them. This CDR3 contains 12 residues. Germline assignment: CDR1 LNHDA and CDR2 SQIVND (reference sequence). The CDR3 nucleotides are TGTGCCAGTAGTTTCGTTCAGGCCGGCTACACCTTC. Amino acids: CASSFVQAGYTF.

As DNA, the CDR3 is TGTGCCAGAAGCTTGGAGGGACAGGGTGATGGTTACGAGCAGTACGTC. This encodes CARSLEGQGDGYEQYV. The rearrangement joins TRBV5-3 to TRBJ2-7, with 9 bases identical to TRBD1. TRBV5-3 belongs to the ORF category, with a function that is uncertain. CDR3 size: 16 residues. V shed 0 bases and J 4 bases; nucleotides not matched to a gene: 8.

The J gene is TRBJ2-2, the V gene TRBV18, with D possibly TRBD2 on 7 matching bases. This CDR3 is built from 16 residues. Looked up from germline, CDR1 is KGHSH and CDR2 is LQKENI. Trimming pared 6 bases from V and 1 base from J, leaving 15 bases between. CDR3 loop: CASSLTGGRNTGELFF. The DNA of the CDR3 is TGTGCCAGCTCTTTAACGGGGGGCCGGAACACCGGGGAGCTGTTTTTT.

There are a few counts of this clone. The chain recombines TRBV5-4 with TRBJ2-7; 8 nucleotides line up with TRBD1. V dropped 4 bases and J dropped 4; count of bases not matched to a gene: 19. The CDR3 is made up of 18 amino acids. The germline CDR1 and CDR2 sequences are SGHNT and YYREEE (reference sequence). The CDR3 spells CASSPPARTGLVGYEQYF. The CDR3 DNA reads TGTGCCAGCAGCCCCCCGGCCCGGACAGGGCTGGTGGGTTACGAGCAGTACTTC. Variable domain in full (rest from reference TRBV5-4 and TRBJ2-7): ETGVTQSPTHLIKTRGQQVTLRCSSQSGHNTVSWYQQALGQGPQFIFQYYREEENGRGNFPPRFSGLQFPNYSSELNVNALELDDSALYLCASSPPARTGLVGYEQYFGPGTRLTVT.

This rearrangement joins TRBV28 to TRBJ1-1; D is unresolved. This CDR3 has 12 amino acids. From germline, CDR1 is MDHEN and CDR2 SYDVKM. Trimming removed 1 base from V and 10 bases from J, with 10 bases in between. DNA for the CDR3: TGTGCCAGCAGTTTATTGTCTGGAATAGCTTTCTTT. It specifies CASSLLSGIAFF.

The chain employs TRBV10-3 and TRBJ1-2; D ambiguous. The ends were cut back, 9 bases at V and 6 bases at J, with 17 bases in the middle. The CDR3 contains 13 residues. CDR1 ENHRY and CDR2 SYGVKD come from the germline V gene. Here the CDR3 DNA reads TGTGCCATTAAAAACAAACCGGGAGATGGCTACACCTTC. This gives the protein CAIKNKPGDGYTF.

The chain employs TRBV19 and TRBJ2-1; the D is unclear. The germline V gene encodes CDR1 LNHDA and CDR2 SQIVND (reference sequence). V lost 0 bases to trimming and J lost 12 bases, with 15 bases between them. The CDR3 is 14 amino acids. CDR3 protein: CASSIDHNDPRQFF. The CDR3 region has the DNA TGTGCCAGTAGTATAGACCACAATGACCCCAGGCAGTTCTTC.